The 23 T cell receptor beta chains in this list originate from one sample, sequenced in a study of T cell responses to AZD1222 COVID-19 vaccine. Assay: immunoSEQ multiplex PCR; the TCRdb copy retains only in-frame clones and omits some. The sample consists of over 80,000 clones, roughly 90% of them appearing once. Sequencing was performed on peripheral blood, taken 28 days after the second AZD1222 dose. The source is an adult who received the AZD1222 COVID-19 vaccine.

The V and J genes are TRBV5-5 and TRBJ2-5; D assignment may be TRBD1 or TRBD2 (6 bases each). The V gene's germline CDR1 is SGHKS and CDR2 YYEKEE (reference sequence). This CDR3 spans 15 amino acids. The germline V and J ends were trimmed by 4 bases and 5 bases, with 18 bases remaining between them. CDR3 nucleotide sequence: TGTGCCAGCAGCAATGGGGGGCCTGGAGGGGAGACCCAGTACTTC. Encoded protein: CASSNGGPGGETQYF.

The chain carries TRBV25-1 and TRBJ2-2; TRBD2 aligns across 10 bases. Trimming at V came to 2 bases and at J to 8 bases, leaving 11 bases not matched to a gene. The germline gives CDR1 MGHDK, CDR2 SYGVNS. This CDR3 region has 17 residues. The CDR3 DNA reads TGTGCCAGCAGTGAAGCGGCTAGCGGGAGAAATATTGGGGAGCTGTTTTTT. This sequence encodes CASSEAASGRNIGELFF.

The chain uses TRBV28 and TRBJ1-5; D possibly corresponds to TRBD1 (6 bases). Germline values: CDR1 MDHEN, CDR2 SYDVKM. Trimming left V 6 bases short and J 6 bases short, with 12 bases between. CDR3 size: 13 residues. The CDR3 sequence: CASREGGGQPQHF. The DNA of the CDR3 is TGTGCCAGCAGAGAGGGGGGAGGTCAGCCCCAGCATTTT.

The CDR3: CASSRLAGDVYNEQFF. The CDR3 DNA reads as TGTGCCAGCAGTAGACTAGCGGGAGATGTATACAATGAGCAGTTCTTC. The rearrangement uses TRBV6-2 or TRBV6-3 and TRBJ2-1, with 12 bases identical to TRBD2. Germline-derived CDR1 and CDR2 are MNHEY and SVGEGT. The CDR3 spans 16 residues. The junction had 6 bases not matched to a gene; V was cut back by 5 bases and J by 4 bases.

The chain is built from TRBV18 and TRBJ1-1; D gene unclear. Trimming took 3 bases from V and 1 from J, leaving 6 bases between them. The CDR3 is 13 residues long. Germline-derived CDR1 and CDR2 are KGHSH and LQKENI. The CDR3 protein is CASSPPQNTEAFF. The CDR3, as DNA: TGTGCCAGCTCACCGCCGCAGAACACTGAAGCTTTCTTT.

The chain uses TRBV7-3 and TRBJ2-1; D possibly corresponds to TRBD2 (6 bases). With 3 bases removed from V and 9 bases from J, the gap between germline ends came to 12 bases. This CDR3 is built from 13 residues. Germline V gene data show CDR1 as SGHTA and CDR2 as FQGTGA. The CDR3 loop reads CASSLGTSGEQFF. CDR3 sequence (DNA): TGTGCCAGCAGCTTGGGGACTTCTGGTGAGCAGTTCTTC.

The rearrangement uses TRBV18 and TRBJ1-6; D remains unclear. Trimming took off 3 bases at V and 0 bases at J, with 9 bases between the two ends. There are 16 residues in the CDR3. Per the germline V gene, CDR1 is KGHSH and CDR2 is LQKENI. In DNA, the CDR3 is TGTGCCAGCTCACCTAAGAGTAGCTCCTATAATTCACCCCTCCACTTT. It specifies CASSPKSSSYNSPLHF.

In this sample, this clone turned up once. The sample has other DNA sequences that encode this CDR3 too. The CDR3 is CASSPPGQPQHF. CDR3 in DNA: TGTGCCAGCAGTCCACCGGGTCAGCCCCAGCATTTT. V and J are TRBV28 and TRBJ1-5; D is uncertain. This CDR3 is 12 amino acids long. Between the trimmed V and J ends, which lost 5 bases and 6 bases, there was a span of 8 bases. Germline loops: CDR1 MDHEN, CDR2 SYDVKM.

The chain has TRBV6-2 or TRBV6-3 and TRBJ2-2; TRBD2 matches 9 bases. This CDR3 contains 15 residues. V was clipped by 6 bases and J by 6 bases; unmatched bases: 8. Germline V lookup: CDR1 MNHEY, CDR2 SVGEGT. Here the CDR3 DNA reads TGTGCCAGCAGCCCCTCCGGGACTAGCTCCGGGGAGCTGTTTTTT. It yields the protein CASSPSGTSSGELFF.

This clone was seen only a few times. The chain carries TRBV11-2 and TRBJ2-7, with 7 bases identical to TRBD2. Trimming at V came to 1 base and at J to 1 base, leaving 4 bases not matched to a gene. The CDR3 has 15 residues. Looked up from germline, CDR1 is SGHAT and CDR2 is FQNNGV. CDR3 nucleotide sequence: TGTGCCAGCAGCTTAGCTCCTAGCGGATCCTACGAGCAGTACTTC. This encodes CASSLAPSGSYEQYF. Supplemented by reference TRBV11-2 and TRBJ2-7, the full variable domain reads EAGVAQSPRYKIIEKRQSVAFWCNPISGHATLYWYQQILGQGPKLLIQFQNNGVVDDSQLPKDRFSAERLKGVDSTLKIQPAKLEDSAVYLCASSLAPSGSYEQYFGPGTRLTVT.

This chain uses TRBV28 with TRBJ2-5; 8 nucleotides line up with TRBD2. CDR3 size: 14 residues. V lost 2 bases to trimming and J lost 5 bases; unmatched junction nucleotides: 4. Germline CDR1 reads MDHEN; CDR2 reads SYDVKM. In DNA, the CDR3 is TGTGCCAGCAGTTTAGCGGGAGGCGTTGAGACCCAGTACTTC. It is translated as CASSLAGGVETQYF.

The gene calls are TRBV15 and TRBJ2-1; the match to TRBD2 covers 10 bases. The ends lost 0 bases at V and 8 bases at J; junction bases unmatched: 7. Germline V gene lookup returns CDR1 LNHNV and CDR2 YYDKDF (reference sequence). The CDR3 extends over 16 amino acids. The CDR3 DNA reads TGTGCCACCAGCAGAGATCAAGCGGGAGGGCGTGATGAGCAGTTCTTC. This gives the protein CATSRDQAGGRDEQFF.

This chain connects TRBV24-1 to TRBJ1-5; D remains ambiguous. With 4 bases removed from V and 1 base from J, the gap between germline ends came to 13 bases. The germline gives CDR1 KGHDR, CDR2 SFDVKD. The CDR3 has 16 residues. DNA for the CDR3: TGTGCCACCAGTGACCGCACAGTGAGCAGCAATCAGCCCCAGCATTTT. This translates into CATSDRTVSSNQPQHF.

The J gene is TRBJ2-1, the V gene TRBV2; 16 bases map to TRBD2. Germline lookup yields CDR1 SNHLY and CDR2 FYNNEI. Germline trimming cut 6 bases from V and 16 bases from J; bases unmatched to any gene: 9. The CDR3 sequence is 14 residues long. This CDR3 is CASRGPGLAGGHFF. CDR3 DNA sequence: TGTGCCAGCAGGGGTCCGGGACTAGCGGGAGGGCATTTCTTC.

DNA for the CDR3: TGCGCCAGCAGCGCCGGGACGCAAGCTGGAAACACCATATATTTT. It encodes CASSAGTQAGNTIYF. The genes are TRBV5-1 and TRBJ1-3, with a possible D match to TRBD1 (5 bases). This CDR3 has 15 residues. Germline V lookup: CDR1 SGHRS, CDR2 YFSETQ. V shed 4 bases and J shed 2 bases, with 13 bases lying between them.

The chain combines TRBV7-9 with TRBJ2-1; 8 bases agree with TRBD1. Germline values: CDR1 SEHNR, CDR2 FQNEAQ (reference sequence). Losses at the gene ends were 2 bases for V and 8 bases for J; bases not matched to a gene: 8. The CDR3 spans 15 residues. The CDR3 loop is CASSLWPSTGDEQFF. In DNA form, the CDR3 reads TGTGCCAGCAGCTTATGGCCCTCGACAGGGGATGAGCAGTTCTTC.

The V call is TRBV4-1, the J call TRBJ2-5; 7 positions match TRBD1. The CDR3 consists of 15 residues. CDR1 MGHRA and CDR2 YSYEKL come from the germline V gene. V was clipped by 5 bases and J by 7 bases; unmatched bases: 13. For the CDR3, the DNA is TGCGCCAGCAGCTTCCGGACAGGCCGTTTGGGGACCCAGTACTTC. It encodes CASSFRTGRLGTQYF.

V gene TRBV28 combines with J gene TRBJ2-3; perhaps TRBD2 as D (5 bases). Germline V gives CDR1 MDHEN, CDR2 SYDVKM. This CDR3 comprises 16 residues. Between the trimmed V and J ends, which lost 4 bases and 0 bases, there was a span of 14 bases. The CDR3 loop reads CASSSLLTGSTDTQYF. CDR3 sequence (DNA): TGTGCCAGCAGTTCCTTGCTGACGGGAAGCACAGATACGCAGTATTTT.

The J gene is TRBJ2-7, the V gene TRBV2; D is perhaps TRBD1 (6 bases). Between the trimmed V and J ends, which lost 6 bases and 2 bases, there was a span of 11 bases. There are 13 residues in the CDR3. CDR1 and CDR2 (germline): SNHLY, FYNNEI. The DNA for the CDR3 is TGTGCCAGCAGCCTCAGGGACACCTACGAGCAGTACTTC. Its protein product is CASSLRDTYEQYF.

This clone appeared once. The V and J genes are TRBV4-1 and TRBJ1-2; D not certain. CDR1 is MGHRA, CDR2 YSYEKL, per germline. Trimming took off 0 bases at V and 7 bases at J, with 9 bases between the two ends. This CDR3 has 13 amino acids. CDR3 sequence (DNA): TGCGCCAGCAGCCAAGATCTATTCGGTGGCTACACCTTC. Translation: CASSQDLFGGYTF.

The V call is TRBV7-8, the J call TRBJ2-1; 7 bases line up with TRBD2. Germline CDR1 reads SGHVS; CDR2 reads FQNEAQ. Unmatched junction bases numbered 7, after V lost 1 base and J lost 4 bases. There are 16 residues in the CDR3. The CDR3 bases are TGTGCCAGCAGCTTAGGAGGCGGGAGCGGTTACAATGAGCAGTTCTTC. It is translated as CASSLGGGSGYNEQFF.

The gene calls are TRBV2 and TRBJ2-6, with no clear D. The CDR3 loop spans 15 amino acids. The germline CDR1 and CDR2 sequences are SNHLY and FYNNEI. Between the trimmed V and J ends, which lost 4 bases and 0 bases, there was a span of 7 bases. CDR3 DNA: TGTGCCAGCAGTGCTGAAACCTCTGGGGCCAACGTCCTGACTTTC. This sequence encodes CASSAETSGANVLTF. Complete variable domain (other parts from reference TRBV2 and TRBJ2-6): EPEVTQTPSHQVTQMGQEVILRCVPISNHLYFYWYRQILGQKVEFLVSFYNNEISEKSEIFDDQFSVERPDGSNFTLKIRSTKLEDSAMYFCASSAETSGANVLTFGAGSRLTVL.

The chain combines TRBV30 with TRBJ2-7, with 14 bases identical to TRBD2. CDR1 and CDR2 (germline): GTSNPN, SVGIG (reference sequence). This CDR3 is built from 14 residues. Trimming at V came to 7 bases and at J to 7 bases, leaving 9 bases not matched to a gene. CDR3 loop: CASKPGTSGREQYF. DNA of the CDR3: TGTGCCTCGAAGCCCGGGACTAGCGGGAGAGAGCAGTACTTC.